The 30 T cell receptor beta chains presented below share a single source sample, sequenced in a study of blood T cells in healthy people across ages. Combining a sample-barcoded 5' primer with a J-beta primer mix, a second PCR ran for about 7 to 12 cycles. MiXCR, applied by TCRdb to the 5' RACE reads, yields one record per CDR3 protein. The sample lists about 900,000 distinct CDR3 sequences, about 48% seen once, with about an eighth in the top ten. The specimen was blood. These receptors originate from a man in his thirties or forties in good health.

This rearrangement joins TRBV4-2 to TRBJ2-1; tentative D call: TRBD2 (6 bases). Trimming pared 1 base from V and 7 bases from J, leaving 17 bases between. The germline gives CDR1 LGHNA, CDR2 YNFKEQ. CDR3 length: 16 amino acids. Here the CDR3 DNA reads TGTGCCAGCAGCCAAGGATCCAGCGGGCTAGTAAATGAGCAGTTCTTC. This translates into CASSQGSSGLVNEQFF.

The chain links TRBV6-5 to TRBJ2-3; D ambiguous. The CDR3 totals 14 residues. Trimming removed 5 bases from V and 3 bases from J, with 12 bases in between. The germline V gene has CDR1 MNHEY and CDR2 SVGAGI. The DNA for the CDR3 is TGTGCCAGCAGTGGCCCGAGATCGACAGATACGCAGTATTTT. Translated: CASSGPRSTDTQYF.

The J gene is TRBJ2-3, the V gene TRBV29-1; D unclear. The V and J ends lost 8 bases and 6 bases respectively, with 15 bases between them. Germline lookup yields CDR1 SQVTM and CDR2 ANQGSEA. The CDR3 spans 12 residues. CDR3 nucleotides: TGCAGCTTGGTGAGAGTTGGGGATACGCAGTATTTT. It encodes CSLVRVGDTQYF.

The chain employs TRBV11-3 and TRBJ1-1; D is uncertain. The germline V gene encodes CDR1 SGHNT and CDR2 YENEEA. CDR3 length: 17 amino acids. V dropped 0 bases and J dropped 4 bases, with 18 bases sitting between them. The CDR3 is CASSLEGSRLRATEAFF. CDR3 sequence (DNA): TGTGCCAGCAGCTTAGAAGGGTCGAGGTTGAGAGCCACTGAAGCTTTCTTT.

The rearrangement uses TRBV5-4 and TRBJ2-3; 8 bases agree with TRBD1. Looked up from germline, CDR1 is SGHNT and CDR2 is YYREEE (reference sequence). This CDR3 region has 13 residues. The V and J ends lost 3 bases and 7 bases, in that order; junction bases with no gene match: 4. The CDR3 is CASSSGQGYTQYF. The CDR3 DNA reads as TGTGCCAGCAGCTCTGGACAGGGCTATACGCAGTATTTT. Using reference TRBV5-4 and TRBJ2-3 for the parts outside the CDR3, the full variable domain is ETGVTQSPTHLIKTRGQQVTLRCSSQSGHNTVSWYQQALGQGPQFIFQYYREEENGRGNFPPRFSGLQFPNYSSELNVNALELDDSALYLCASSSGQGYTQYFGPGTRLTVL.

J is TRBJ2-3 and V is TRBV12-3 or TRBV12-4, with 7 nucleotides matching TRBD2. The CDR3 consists of 16 residues. V shed 6 bases and J 0 bases; nucleotides not matched to a gene: 9. The CDR3 region is CASSPSAGLSTDTQYF. CDR3 sequence (DNA): TGTGCCAGCAGCCCATCCGCGGGACTAAGCACAGATACGCAGTATTTT.

V and J are TRBV20-1 and TRBJ2-5; D might be TRBD2 (6 bases). Germline V gene data show CDR1 as DFQATT and CDR2 as SNEGSKA (reference sequence). Between the trimmed V and J ends, which lost 7 bases and 5 bases, there was a span of 17 bases. The CDR3 loop spans 13 amino acids. The CDR3 coding sequence is TGCAGTGGCAGTTCGGGAGCGATGGAGACCCAGTACTTC. It codes for CSGSSGAMETQYF.

V is TRBV20-1 and J is TRBJ2-3, with TRBD2 matching 7 bases. Per germline, CDR1 DFQATT and CDR2 SNEGSKA (reference sequence). The CDR3 is 14 amino acids. V was clipped by 1 base and J by 5 bases; unmatched bases: 6. The CDR3 is CSARVEGRGDTQYF. The CDR3 DNA reads as TGCAGTGCTAGAGTAGAGGGGAGGGGAGATACGCAGTATTTT.

The V gene is TRBV7-6, the J gene TRBJ1-5; 7 nucleotides agree with TRBD1. Germline CDR1 SGHVS, CDR2 FNYEAQ. The CDR3 is 17 amino acids. V dropped 1 base and J dropped 4; count of bases not matched to a gene: 10. The CDR3 is CASSLEALTGANQPQHF. In DNA form, the CDR3 reads TGTGCCAGCAGCTTAGAAGCCCTTACAGGGGCGAATCAGCCCCAGCATTTT. Combining the CDR3 with reference TRBV7-6 and TRBJ1-5 gives the whole variable domain GAGVSQSPRYKVTKRGQDVALRCDPISGHVSLYWYRQALGQGPEFLTYFNYEAQQDKSGLPNDRFSAERPEGSISTLTIQRTEQRDSAMYRCASSLEALTGANQPQHFGDGTRLSIL.

In regard to this clonotype: A read error may produce the germline difference seen at one junction end. The V gene is TRBV20-1, the J gene TRBJ2-5; D is unclear. The CDR3 length is 14 residues. Germline CDR1 DFQATT, CDR2 SNEGSKA (reference sequence). CDR3 residues: CSARGIQDYNEQYF. CDR3 nucleotide sequence: TGTAGTGCTAGAGGTATACAAGATTACAATGAGCAGTACTTC.

The J gene is TRBJ1-5, the V gene TRBV20-1; tentatively, D is TRBD1 (5 bases). The CDR3 has 15 amino acids. With 5 bases removed from V and 4 bases from J, the gap between germline ends came to 18 bases. CDR1 DFQATT and CDR2 SNEGSKA come from the germline V gene (reference sequence). The CDR3 is CSAWDGELRNQPQHF. DNA for the CDR3: TGCAGTGCTTGGGACGGGGAGTTGAGGAATCAGCCCCAGCATTTT.

The chain recombines TRBV6-6 with TRBJ2-3; D gene uncertain. V was trimmed by 6 bases and J by 8 bases, leaving 9 bases between them. The germline CDR1 and CDR2 sequences are MNHNY and SVGAGI (reference sequence). The CDR3 has 11 residues. This CDR3 reads CASRLGCTQYF. CDR3 in DNA: TGTGCCAGCAGACTGGGTTGTACGCAGTATTTT.

The chain has TRBV21-1 and TRBJ2-5; the D segment call TRBD1 is taken from the table without a DNA check. The J call may not be correct, given that the DNA end is closer to TRBJ2-7. TRBV21-1 is recorded as a pseudogene. The CDR3 covers 17 residues. The CDR3 DNA is TGTGCCAGCAGCGACGAACCGGGACAGGGGTCCCCCTACGAGCAGTACTTC. This sequence encodes CASSDEPGQGSPYEQYF.

The CDR3 DNA sequence: TGTGCCAGCAGTTTATCGCCTAGCGGGCGATACAATGAGCAGTTCTTC. This codes for CASSLSPSGRYNEQFF. This rearrangement joins TRBV27 to TRBJ2-1, with 8 nucleotides matching TRBD2. Germline CDR1 MNHEY, CDR2 SMNVEV (reference sequence). V lost 0 bases and J lost 4; bases outside the gene matches: 5. This CDR3 contains 16 residues.

The V call is TRBV7-2, the J call TRBJ2-5; D possibly corresponds to TRBD1 (5 bases). V was clipped by 5 bases and J by 1 base, with 14 bases between them. The CDR3 sequence is 15 residues long. CDR1 and CDR2 (germline): SGHTA, FQGNSA. The CDR3 reads CASSPQIGVQETQYF. CDR3 DNA sequence: TGTGCCAGCAGCCCCCAGATAGGGGTCCAAGAGACCCAGTACTTC.

V and J are TRBV3-1 and TRBJ2-4, with D perhaps matching TRBD1 (5 bases). CDR1 and CDR2 (germline): LGHDT, YNNKEL (reference sequence). Trimming shortened V by 0 bases and J by 7 bases, and 13 bases separated the two germline ends. There are 15 residues in the CDR3. The chain's CDR3 is CASSQESRVGNIQYF. For the CDR3, the DNA is TGTGCCAGCAGCCAAGAGAGCAGGGTAGGGAACATTCAGTACTTC.

There are a few counts of this clonotype. The genes are TRBV7-2 and TRBJ1-5; 9 nucleotides match TRBD1. This CDR3 has 14 residues. Germline V gene data show CDR1 as SGHTA and CDR2 as FQGNSA. J lost 6 bases, V lost 0 bases, and 0 bases had no gene match. For the CDR3, the DNA is TGTGCCAGCAGCTTAGCACAGGGGGCTCAGCCCCAGCATTTT. Amino acids: CASSLAQGAQPQHF.

This clonotype was seen only a few times. The rearrangement uses TRBV20-1 and TRBJ2-2, with 7 positions matching TRBD1. The CDR3 contains 15 residues. V lost 5 bases to trimming and J lost 4 bases; unmatched junction nucleotides: 10. CDR1 is DFQATT, CDR2 SNEGSKA, per germline (reference sequence). CDR3 residues: CSAGPQDRRTGELFF. CDR3 DNA sequence: TGCAGTGCTGGGCCACAGGACAGGCGCACCGGGGAGCTGTTTTTT.

CDR3: CASSSGQGVLIQYF. For the CDR3, the DNA is TGTGCCAGCAGCTCCGGACAGGGGGTCCTAATTCAGTACTTC. The gene calls are TRBV7-9 and TRBJ2-4; 10 nucleotides align to TRBD1. The germline V gene has CDR1 SEHNR and CDR2 FQNEAQ (reference sequence). The CDR3 has 14 residues. The V segment lost 4 bases and the J segment 10 bases; nucleotides outside the gene matches: 7. Combining the CDR3 with reference TRBV7-9 and TRBJ2-4 gives the whole variable domain DTGVSQNPRHKITKRGQNVTFRCDPISEHNRLYWYRQTLGQGPEFLTYFQNEAQLEKSRLLSDRFSAERPKGSFSTLEIQRTEQGDSAMYLCASSSGQGVLIQYFGAGTRLSVL.

This rearrangement joins TRBV7-6 to TRBJ2-5; TRBD1 agrees at 10 bases. The DNA end lines up better with TRBJ2-7; the J call may be wrong. CDR1 is SGHVS, CDR2 FNYEAQ, per germline. The CDR3 is 14 residues long. The CDR3, as DNA: TGTGCCAGCAGCTTAGTGGGACAGGGGTACGAGCAGTACTTC. Translating gives CASSLVGQGYEQYF.

This rearrangement joins TRBV29-1 to TRBJ2-1; D may be TRBD1 (5 bases). The CDR3 extends over 17 amino acids. Trimming stripped 0 bases from V and 3 bases from J, with 18 bases between. Germline lookup yields CDR1 SQVTM and CDR2 ANQGSEA. The CDR3 is CSVEDQAGLGVYNEQFF. In DNA form, the CDR3 reads TGCAGCGTTGAAGATCAGGCAGGCCTAGGGGTCTACAATGAGCAGTTCTTC.

The chain recombines TRBV5-1 with TRBJ1-6, with D possibly being TRBD1 (5 bases). Germline V lookup: CDR1 SGHRS, CDR2 YFSETQ. V lost 0 bases and J lost 7, with 11 bases in between. This CDR3 is built from 15 residues. The CDR3 loop reads CASSLDQGSNSPLHF. The CDR3 DNA sequence: TGCGCCAGCAGCTTGGACCAGGGTAGCAATTCACCCCTCCACTTT.

The chain couples TRBV6-2 or TRBV6-3 to TRBJ1-5; D unclear. The germline V gene has CDR1 MNHEY and CDR2 SVGEGT. The CDR3 consists of 17 residues. Trimming removed 0 bases at V and 1 base at J, with 13 bases between. CDR3: CASSYSIDGGSNQPQHF. The CDR3 DNA follows: TGTGCCAGCAGTTACTCGATTGATGGAGGAAGCAATCAGCCCCAGCATTTT.

The rearrangement joins TRBV7-9 to TRBJ1-4; no clear D gene. CDR1 and CDR2 from the germline V gene are SEHNR and FQNEAQ (reference sequence). V was trimmed by 8 bases and J by 8 bases, leaving 15 bases between them. This CDR3 contains 13 residues. The DNA for the CDR3 is TGTGCCAGCCAAGGAGGAGGAAGAGAAAAACTGTTTTTT. Translated: CASQGGGREKLFF.

This clonotype was detected many times. CDR3 nucleotide sequence: TGTGCCAGCAGCCCGAATGGTGGACGGGCCATAGGTTCACCCCTCCACTTT. Translated: CASSPNGGRAIGSPLHF. J is TRBJ1-6 and V is TRBV5-6; D uncertain. CDR1 is SGHDT, CDR2 YYEEEE, per germline. The CDR3 runs 17 residues. V was pared by 4 bases and J by 9 bases, with 23 bases between.

The chain combines TRBV20-1 with TRBJ2-5; TRBD1 is a possible D gene (7 bases). This CDR3 has 14 amino acids. V was cut by 3 bases and J by 11 bases, with 22 bases left in between. Germline lookup yields CDR1 DFQATT and CDR2 SNEGSKA (reference sequence). The CDR3 here is CSASRQGGLLEQYF. The CDR3 DNA reads TGCAGTGCTAGTCGACAGGGAGGCCTCCTGGAGCAGTACTTC.

This chain uses TRBV30 with TRBJ1-2; 8 nucleotides align to TRBD1. The germline V gene has CDR1 GTSNPN and CDR2 SVGIG (reference sequence). CDR3 length: 12 amino acids. The J segment lost 7 bases and the V segment lost 4 bases, leaving 5 bases of the junction unmatched. The CDR3 sequence is CAWNGQGAGYTF. CDR3 coding DNA: TGTGCCTGGAATGGACAGGGAGCTGGCTACACCTTC.

The V gene is TRBV3-1, the J gene TRBJ2-1; 8 bases fit TRBD2. CDR1 LGHDT and CDR2 YNNKEL come from the germline V gene (reference sequence). The junction had 5 bases not matched to a gene; V was cut back by 6 bases and J by 13 bases. The CDR3 spans 11 residues. For the CDR3, the DNA is TGTGCCAGCAGGAGCGGGGGAGAACAGTTCTTC. Residues: CASRSGGEQFF.

This clonotype was seen only a few times. The chain has TRBV6-5 and TRBJ2-7; 8 bases fit TRBD1. This CDR3 comprises 16 residues. The germline CDR1 and CDR2 sequences are MNHEY and SVGAGI. J was trimmed by 0 bases and V by 2 bases; bases with no gene match: 6. CDR3 amino acids: CASSYRGQGGSYEQYF. CDR3 sequence (DNA): TGTGCCAGCAGTTACCGAGGACAGGGCGGCTCCTACGAGCAGTACTTC.

The chain carries TRBV20-1 and TRBJ1-2; D is uncertain. The germline CDR1 and CDR2 sequences are DFQATT and SNEGSKA (reference sequence). The CDR3 consists of 17 residues. V was cut by 0 bases and J by 2 bases, with 19 bases left in between. In nucleotides, the CDR3 is TGCAGTGCTAGAGATTTTGTACGAGACACTCACAACTATGGCTACACCTTC. It translates to CSARDFVRDTHNYGYTF.